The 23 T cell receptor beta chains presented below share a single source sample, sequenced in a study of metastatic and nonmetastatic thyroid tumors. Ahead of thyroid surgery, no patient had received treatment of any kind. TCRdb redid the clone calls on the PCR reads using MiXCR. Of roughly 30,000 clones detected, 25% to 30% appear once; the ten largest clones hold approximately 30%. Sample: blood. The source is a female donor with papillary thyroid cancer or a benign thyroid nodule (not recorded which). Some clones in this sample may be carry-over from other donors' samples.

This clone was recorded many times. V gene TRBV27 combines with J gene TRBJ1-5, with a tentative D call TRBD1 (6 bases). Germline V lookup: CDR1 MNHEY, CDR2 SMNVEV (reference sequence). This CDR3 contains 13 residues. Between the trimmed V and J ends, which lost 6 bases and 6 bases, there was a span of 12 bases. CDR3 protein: CASRRGGLQPQHF. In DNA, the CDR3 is TGTGCCAGCAGAAGGGGGGGTCTTCAGCCCCAGCATTTT.

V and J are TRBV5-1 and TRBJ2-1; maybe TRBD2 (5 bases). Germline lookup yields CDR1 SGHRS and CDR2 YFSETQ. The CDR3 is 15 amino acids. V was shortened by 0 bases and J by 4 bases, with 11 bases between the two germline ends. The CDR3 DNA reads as TGCGCCAGCAGCTTGGATGCGGGTTCATACAATGAGCAGTTCTTC. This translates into CASSLDAGSYNEQFF.

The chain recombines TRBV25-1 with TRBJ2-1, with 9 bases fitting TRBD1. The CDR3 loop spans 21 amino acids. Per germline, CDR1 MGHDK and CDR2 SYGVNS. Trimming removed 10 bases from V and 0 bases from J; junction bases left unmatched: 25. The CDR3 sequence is CAISAAPGQGVPGGSYNEQFF. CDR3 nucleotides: TGTGCCATCAGCGCAGCACCGGGACAGGGAGTCCCTGGGGGCTCCTACAATGAGCAGTTCTTC.

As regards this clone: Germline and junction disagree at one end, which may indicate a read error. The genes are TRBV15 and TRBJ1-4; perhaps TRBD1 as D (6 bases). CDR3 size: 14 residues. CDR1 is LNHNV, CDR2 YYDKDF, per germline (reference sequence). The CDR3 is CATSREGAGEKLVF. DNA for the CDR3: TGTGCCACCAGCAGAGAGGGGGCTGGGGAAAAACTGGTCTTT.

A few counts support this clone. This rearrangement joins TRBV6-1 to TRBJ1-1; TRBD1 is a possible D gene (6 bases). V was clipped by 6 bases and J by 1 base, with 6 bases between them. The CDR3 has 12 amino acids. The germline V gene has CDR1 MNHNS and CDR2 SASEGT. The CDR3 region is CASRTGNTEAFF. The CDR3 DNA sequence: TGTGCCAGCAGGACAGGGAACACTGAAGCTTTCTTT.

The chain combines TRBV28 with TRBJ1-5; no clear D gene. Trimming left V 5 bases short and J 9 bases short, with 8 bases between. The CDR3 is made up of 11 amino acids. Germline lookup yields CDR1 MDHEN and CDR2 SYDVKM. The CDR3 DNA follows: TGTGCCAGCAGTAGTCCCGGGCCCCAGCATTTT. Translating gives CASSSPGPQHF.

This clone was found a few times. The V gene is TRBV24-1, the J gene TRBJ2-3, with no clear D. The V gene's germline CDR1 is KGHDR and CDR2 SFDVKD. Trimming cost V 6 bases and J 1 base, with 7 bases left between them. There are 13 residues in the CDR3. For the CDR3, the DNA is TGTGCCACCAGTCCGGCCGGCACAGATACGCAGTATTTT. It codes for CATSPAGTDTQYF.

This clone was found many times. The DNA for the CDR3 is TGTGCCAGCAGCTTAGGTGGGCGAGGACAGAACACTGAAGCTTTCTTT. It codes for CASSLGGRGQNTEAFF. The chain recombines TRBV11-3 with TRBJ1-1, with D possibly being TRBD1 (5 bases). This CDR3 is 16 amino acids long. Germline-derived CDR1 and CDR2 are SGHNT and YENEEA. With 1 base removed from V and 1 base from J, the gap between germline ends came to 13 bases.

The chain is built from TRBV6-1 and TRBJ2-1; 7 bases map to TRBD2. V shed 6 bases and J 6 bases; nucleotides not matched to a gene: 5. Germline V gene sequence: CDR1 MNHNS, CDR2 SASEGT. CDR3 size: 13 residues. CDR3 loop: CASRPLALNEQFF. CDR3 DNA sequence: TGTGCCAGCAGACCACTAGCGCTCAATGAGCAGTTCTTC.

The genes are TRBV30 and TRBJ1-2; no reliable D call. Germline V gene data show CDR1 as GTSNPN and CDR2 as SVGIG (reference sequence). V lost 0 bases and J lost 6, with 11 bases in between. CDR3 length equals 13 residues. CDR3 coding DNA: TGTGCCTGGAGTGTTACTTTGGGTAATGGCTACACCTTC. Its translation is CAWSVTLGNGYTF. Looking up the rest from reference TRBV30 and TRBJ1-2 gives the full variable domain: SQTIHQWPATLVQPVGSPLSLECTVEGTSNPNLYWYRQAAGRGLQLLFYSVGIGQISSEVPQNLSASRPQDRQFILSSKKLLLSDSGFYLCAWSVTLGNGYTFGSGTRLTVV.

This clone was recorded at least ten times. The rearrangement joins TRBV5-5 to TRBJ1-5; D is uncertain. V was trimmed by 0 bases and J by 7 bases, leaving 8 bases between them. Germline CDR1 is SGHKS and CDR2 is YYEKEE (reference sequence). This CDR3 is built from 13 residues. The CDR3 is CASSLGGTQPQHF. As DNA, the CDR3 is TGTGCCAGCAGCTTGGGAGGTACGCAGCCCCAGCATTTT.

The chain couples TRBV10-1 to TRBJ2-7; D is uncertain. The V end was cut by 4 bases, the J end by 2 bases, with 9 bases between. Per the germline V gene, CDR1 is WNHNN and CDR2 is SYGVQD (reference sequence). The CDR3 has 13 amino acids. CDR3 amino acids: CASSGSKAYEQYF. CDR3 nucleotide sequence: TGCGCCAGCAGTGGAAGCAAAGCCTACGAGCAGTACTTC.

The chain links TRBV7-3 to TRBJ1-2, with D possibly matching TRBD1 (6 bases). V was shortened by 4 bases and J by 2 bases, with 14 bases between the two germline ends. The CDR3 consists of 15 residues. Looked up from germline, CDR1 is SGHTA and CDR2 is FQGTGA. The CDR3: CASSSTGTPNYGYTF. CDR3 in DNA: TGTGCCAGCAGCTCTACAGGGACGCCGAACTATGGCTACACCTTC. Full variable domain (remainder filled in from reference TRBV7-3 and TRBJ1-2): GAGVSQTPSNKVTEKGKYVELRCDPISGHTALYWYRQSLGQGPEFLIYFQGTGAADDSGLPNDRFFAVRPEGSVSTLKIQRTERGDSAVYLCASSSTGTPNYGYTFGSGTRLTVV.

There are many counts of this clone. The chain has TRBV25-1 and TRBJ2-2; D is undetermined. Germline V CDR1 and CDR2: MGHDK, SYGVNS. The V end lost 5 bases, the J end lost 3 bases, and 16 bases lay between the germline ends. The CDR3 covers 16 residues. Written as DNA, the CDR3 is TGTGCCAGCAGTCTCCGTGGAAGTACAGACACCGGGGAGCTGTTTTTT. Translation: CASSLRGSTDTGELFF.

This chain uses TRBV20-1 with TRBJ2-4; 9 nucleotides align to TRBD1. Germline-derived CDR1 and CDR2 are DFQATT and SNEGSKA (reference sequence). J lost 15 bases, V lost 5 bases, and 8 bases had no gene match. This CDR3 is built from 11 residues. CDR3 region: CSAGGQGVRYF. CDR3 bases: TGCAGTGCTGGGGGACAGGGAGTTCGGTACTTC.

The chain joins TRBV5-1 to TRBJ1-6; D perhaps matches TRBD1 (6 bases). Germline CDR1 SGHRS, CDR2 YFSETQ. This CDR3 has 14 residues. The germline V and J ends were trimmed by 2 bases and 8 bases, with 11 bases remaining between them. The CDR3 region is CASSFRGIDSPLHF. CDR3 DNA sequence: TGCGCCAGCAGCTTCAGGGGAATAGATTCACCCCTCCACTTT.

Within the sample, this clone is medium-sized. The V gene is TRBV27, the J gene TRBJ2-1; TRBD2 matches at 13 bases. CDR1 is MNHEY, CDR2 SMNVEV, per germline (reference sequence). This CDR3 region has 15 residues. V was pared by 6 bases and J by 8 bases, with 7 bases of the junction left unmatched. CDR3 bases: TGTGCCAGCAGACCACTAGCGGGAGGGCCCTATGAGCAGTTCTTC. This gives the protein CASRPLAGGPYEQFF.

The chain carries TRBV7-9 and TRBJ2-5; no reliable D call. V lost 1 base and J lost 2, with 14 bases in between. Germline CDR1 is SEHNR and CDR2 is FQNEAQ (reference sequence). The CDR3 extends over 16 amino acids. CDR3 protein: CASSLDVGPLQETQYF. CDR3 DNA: TGTGCCAGCAGCTTAGACGTCGGGCCCTTACAAGAGACCCAGTACTTC. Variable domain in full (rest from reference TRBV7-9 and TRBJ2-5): DTGVSQNPRHKITKRGQNVTFRCDPISEHNRLYWYRQTLGQGPEFLTYFQNEAQLEKSRLLSDRFSAERPKGSFSTLEIQRTEQGDSAMYLCASSLDVGPLQETQYFGPGTRLLVL.

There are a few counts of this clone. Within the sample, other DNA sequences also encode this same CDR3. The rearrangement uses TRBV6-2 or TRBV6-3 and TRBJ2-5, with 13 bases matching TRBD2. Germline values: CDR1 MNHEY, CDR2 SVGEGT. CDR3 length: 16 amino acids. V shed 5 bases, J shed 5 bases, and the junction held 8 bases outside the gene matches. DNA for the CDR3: TGTGCCAGCAGTCTGGGGACTAGCGGGATGGGGGAGACCCAGTACTTC. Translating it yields CASSLGTSGMGETQYF.

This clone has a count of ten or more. For the CDR3, the DNA is TGCAGTGCTGTGACTACGCGCTTCTACGAGCAGTACTTC. This gives the protein CSAVTTRFYEQYF. The rearrangement joins TRBV20-1 to TRBJ2-7, with D possibly being TRBD2 (5 bases). This CDR3 has 13 amino acids. CDR1 is DFQATT, CDR2 SNEGSKA, per germline (reference sequence). With 5 bases removed from V and 3 bases from J, the gap between germline ends came to 14 bases.

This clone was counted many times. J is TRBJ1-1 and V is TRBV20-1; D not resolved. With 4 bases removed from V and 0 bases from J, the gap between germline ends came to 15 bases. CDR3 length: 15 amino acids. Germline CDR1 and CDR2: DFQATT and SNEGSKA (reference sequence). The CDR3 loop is CSATDPLTVNTEAFF. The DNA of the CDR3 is TGCAGTGCTACCGACCCGCTGACGGTGAACACTGAAGCTTTCTTT.

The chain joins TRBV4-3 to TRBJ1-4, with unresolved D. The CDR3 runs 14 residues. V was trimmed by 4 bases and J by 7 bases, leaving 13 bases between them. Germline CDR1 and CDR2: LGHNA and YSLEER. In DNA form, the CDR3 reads TGCGCCAGCAGCCCAAGCGGCGTAAGTGAAAAACTGTTTTTT. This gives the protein CASSPSGVSEKLFF.

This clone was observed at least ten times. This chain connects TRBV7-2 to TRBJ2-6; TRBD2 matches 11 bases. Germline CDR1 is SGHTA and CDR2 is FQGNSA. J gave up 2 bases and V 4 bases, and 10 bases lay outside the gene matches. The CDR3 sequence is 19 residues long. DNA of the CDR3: TGTGCCAGCAGCTCAGCACTAGCGGGAGCTTCAACTGGGGCCAACGTCCTGACTTTC. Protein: CASSSALAGASTGANVLTF.